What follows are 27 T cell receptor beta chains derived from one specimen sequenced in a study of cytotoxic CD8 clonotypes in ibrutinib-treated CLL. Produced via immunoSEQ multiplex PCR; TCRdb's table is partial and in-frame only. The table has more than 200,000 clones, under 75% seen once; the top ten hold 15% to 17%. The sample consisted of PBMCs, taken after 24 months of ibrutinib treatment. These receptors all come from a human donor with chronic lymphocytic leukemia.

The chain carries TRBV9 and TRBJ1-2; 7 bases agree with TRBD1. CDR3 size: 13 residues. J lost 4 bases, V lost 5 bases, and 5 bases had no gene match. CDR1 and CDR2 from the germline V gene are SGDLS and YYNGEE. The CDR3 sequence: CASRQGSSYGYTF. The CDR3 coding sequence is TGTGCCAGCAGACAGGGGTCTAGCTATGGCTACACCTTC. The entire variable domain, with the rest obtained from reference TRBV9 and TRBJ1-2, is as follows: DSGVTQTPKHLITATGQRVTLRCSPRSGDLSVYWYQQSLDQGLQFLIQYYNGEERAKGNILERFSAQQFPDLHSELNLSSLELGDSALYFCASRQGSSYGYTFGSGTRLTVV.

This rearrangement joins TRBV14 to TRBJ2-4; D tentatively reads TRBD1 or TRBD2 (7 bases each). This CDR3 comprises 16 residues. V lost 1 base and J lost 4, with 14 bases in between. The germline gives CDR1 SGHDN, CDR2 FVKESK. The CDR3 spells CASSQAAGGGKNIQYF. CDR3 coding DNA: TGTGCCAGCAGCCAAGCCGCAGGGGGAGGGAAAAACATTCAGTACTTC.

CDR3 coding DNA: TGTGCCAGCTCACCGGTTACCACTCGGGAGCAGTACTTC. Residues: CASSPVTTREQYF. The chain carries TRBV18 and TRBJ2-7; D unclear. Trimming took 3 bases from V and 7 from J, leaving 13 bases between them. The germline V gene has CDR1 KGHSH and CDR2 LQKENI. This CDR3 spans 13 amino acids.

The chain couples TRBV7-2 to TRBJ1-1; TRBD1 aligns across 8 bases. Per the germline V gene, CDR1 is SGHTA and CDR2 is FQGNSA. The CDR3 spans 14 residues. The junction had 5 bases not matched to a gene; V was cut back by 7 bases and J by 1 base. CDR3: CASTLTGGNTEAFF. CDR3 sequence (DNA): TGTGCCAGCACCCTTACAGGGGGGAACACTGAAGCTTTCTTT. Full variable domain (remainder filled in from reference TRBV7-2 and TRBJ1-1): GAGVSQSPSNKVTEKGKDVELRCDPISGHTALYWYRQSLGQGLEFLIYFQGNSAPDKSGLPSDRFSAERTGGSVSTLTIQRTQQEDSAVYLCASTLTGGNTEAFFGQGTRLTVV.

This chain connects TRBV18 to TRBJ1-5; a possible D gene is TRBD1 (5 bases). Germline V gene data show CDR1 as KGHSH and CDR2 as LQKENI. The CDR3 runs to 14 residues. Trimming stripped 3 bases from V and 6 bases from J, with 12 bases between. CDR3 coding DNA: TGTGCCAGCTCACCCGAGGGGAAGTCTCAGCCCCAGCATTTT. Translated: CASSPEGKSQPQHF.

The CDR3, as DNA: TGCGCCAGCAGCGATGGACAGGGCTTAGGGTATGGCTACACCTTC. It specifies CASSDGQGLGYGYTF. This sequence joins TRBV5-1 and TRBJ1-2, with 8 bases aligning to TRBD1. The V and J ends lost 4 bases and 5 bases, in that order; junction bases with no gene match: 10. Germline lookup yields CDR1 SGHRS and CDR2 YFSETQ. The CDR3 sequence is 15 residues long.

In DNA form, the CDR3 reads TGTGCCAGCAGTACACCAGGGGTCGCTGGAAACACCATATATTTT. This encodes CASSTPGVAGNTIYF. The chain has TRBV6-6 and TRBJ1-3; perhaps TRBD1 as D (6 bases). V was shortened by 5 bases and J by 2 bases, with 13 bases between the two germline ends. The germline V gene encodes CDR1 MNHNY and CDR2 SVGAGI (reference sequence). CDR3 size: 15 residues.

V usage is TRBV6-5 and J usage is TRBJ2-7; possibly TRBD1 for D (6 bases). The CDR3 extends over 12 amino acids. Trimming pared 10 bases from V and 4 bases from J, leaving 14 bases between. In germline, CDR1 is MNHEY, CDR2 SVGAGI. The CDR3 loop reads CATRDKGYEQYF. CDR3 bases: TGTGCCACCCGGGACAAGGGTTACGAGCAGTACTTC.

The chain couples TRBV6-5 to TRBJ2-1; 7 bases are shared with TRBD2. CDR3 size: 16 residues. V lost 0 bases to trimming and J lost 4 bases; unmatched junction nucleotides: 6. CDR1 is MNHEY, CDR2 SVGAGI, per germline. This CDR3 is CASSYSGGSEYNEQFF. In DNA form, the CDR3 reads TGTGCCAGCAGTTACTCGGGCGGGAGTGAGTACAATGAGCAGTTCTTC.

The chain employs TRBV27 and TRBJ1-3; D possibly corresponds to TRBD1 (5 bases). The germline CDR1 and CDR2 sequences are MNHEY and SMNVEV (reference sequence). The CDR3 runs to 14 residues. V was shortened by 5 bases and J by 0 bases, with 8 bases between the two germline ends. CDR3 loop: CASSPGHSGNTIYF. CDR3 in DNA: TGTGCCAGCAGTCCGGGGCACTCTGGAAACACCATATATTTT.

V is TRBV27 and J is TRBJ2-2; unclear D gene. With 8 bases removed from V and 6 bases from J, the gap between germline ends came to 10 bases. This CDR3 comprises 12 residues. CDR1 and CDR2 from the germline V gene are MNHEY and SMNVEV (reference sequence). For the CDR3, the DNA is TGTGCCAGCCGCCCCCGAGCCGGGGAGCTGTTTTTT. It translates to CASRPRAGELFF.

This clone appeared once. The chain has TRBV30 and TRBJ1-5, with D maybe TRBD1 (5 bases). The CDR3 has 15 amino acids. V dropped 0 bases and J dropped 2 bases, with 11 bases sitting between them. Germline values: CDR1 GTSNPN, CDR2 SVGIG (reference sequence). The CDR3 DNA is TGTGCCTGGAGTGTAGGGGATTTTGGCAATCAGCCCCAGCATTTT. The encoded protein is CAWSVGDFGNQPQHF.

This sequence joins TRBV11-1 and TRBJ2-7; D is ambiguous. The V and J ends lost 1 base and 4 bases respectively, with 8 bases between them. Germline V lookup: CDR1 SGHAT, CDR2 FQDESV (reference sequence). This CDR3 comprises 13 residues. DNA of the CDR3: TGTGCCAGCAGCTTAGGGTCCGTTTACGAGCAGTACTTC. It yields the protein CASSLGSVYEQYF.

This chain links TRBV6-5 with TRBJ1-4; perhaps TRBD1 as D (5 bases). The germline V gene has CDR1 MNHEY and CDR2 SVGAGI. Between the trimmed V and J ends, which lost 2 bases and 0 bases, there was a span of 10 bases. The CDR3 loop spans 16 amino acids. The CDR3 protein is CASSYDSGSTNEKLFF. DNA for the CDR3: TGTGCCAGCAGTTACGACAGCGGATCAACTAATGAAAAACTGTTTTTT.

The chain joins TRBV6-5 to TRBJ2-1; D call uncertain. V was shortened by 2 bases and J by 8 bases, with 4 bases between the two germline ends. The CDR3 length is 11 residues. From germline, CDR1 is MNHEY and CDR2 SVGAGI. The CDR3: CASSYRDEQFF. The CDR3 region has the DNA TGTGCCAGCAGTTACCGGGATGAGCAGTTCTTC.

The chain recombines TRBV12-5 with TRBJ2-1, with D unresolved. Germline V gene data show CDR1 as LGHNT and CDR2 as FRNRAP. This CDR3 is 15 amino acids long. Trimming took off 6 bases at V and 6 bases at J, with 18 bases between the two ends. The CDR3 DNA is TGTGCTAGTGGCACCTACTCCGCAGGCTCCAATGAGCAGTTCTTC. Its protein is CASGTYSAGSNEQFF.

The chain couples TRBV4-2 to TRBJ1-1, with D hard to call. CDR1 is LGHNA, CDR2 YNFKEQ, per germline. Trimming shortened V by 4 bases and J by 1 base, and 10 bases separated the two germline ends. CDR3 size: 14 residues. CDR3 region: CASSPGQPNTEAFF. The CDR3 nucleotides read TGTGCCAGCAGCCCCGGGCAGCCGAACACTGAAGCTTTCTTT.

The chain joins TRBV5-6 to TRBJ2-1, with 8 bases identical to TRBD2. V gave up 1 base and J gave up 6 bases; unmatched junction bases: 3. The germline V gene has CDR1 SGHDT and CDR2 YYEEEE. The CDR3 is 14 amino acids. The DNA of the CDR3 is TGTGCCAGCAGCTTGCCCGGGAGGGGCAATGAGCAGTTCTTC. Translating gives CASSLPGRGNEQFF.

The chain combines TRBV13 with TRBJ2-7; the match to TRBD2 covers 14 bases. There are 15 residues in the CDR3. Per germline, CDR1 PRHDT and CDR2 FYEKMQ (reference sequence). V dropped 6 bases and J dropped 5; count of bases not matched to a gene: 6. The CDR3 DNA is TGTGCCAGCAGTAGCGGACTAGCGGGAGGCAACGAGCAGTACTTC. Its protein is CASSSGLAGGNEQYF.

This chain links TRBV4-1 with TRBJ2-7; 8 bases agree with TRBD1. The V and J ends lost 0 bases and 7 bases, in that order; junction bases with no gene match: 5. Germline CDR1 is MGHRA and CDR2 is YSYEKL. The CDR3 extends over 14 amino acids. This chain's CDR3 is CASSQEGRGLEQYF. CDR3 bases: TGCGCCAGCAGCCAAGAGGGCAGGGGGCTTGAGCAGTACTTC.

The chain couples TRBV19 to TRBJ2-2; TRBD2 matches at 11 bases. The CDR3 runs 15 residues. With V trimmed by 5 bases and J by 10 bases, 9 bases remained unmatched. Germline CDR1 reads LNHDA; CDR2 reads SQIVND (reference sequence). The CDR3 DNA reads TGTGCCAGTAGTTCCTTAGCGGGAGGGCCGGCGGAGCTGTTTTTT. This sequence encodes CASSSLAGGPAELFF.

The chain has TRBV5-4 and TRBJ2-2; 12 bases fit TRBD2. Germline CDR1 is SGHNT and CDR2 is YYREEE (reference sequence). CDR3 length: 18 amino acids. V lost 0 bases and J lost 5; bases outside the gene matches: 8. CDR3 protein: CASSLGMTSGSFTGELFF. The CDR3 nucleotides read TGTGCCAGCAGCTTGGGGATGACTAGCGGGAGTTTTACCGGGGAGCTGTTTTTT. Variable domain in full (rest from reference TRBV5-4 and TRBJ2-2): ETGVTQSPTHLIKTRGQQVTLRCSSQSGHNTVSWYQQALGQGPQFIFQYYREEENGRGNFPPRFSGLQFPNYSSELNVNALELDDSALYLCASSLGMTSGSFTGELFFGEGSRLTVL.

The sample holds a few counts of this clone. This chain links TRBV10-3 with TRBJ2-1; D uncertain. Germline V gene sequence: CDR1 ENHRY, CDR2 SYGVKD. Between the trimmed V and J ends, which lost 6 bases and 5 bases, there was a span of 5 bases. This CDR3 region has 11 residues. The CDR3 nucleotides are TGTGCCATCAGGTTCCACAATGAGCAGTTCTTC. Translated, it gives CAIRFHNEQFF.

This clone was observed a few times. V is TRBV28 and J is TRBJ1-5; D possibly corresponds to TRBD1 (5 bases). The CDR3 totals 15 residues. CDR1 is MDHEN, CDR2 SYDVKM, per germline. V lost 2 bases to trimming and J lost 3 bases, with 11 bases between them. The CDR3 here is CASSLLGGANQPQHF. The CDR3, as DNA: TGTGCCAGCAGTTTACTAGGAGGGGCCAATCAGCCCCAGCATTTT.

The CDR3 sequence is CASSEEGDLNQPQHF. CDR3 coding DNA: TGTGCCAGCAGTGAAGAAGGGGACCTCAATCAGCCCCAGCATTTT. The V call is TRBV2, the J call TRBJ1-5; the D gene is possibly TRBD1 (5 bases). The V end lost 1 base, the J end lost 3 bases, and 10 bases lay between the germline ends. CDR3 length: 15 residues. Germline V gene sequence: CDR1 SNHLY, CDR2 FYNNEI.

CDR3 in amino acids: CASSDRGDSPLHF. In DNA form, the CDR3 reads TGTGCCAGCAGTGACAGGGGGGATTCACCCCTCCACTTT. The chain couples TRBV2 to TRBJ1-6; 7 positions match TRBD1. This CDR3 contains 13 residues. Unmatched junction bases numbered 1, after V lost 3 bases and J lost 8 bases. From germline, CDR1 is SNHLY and CDR2 FYNNEI.

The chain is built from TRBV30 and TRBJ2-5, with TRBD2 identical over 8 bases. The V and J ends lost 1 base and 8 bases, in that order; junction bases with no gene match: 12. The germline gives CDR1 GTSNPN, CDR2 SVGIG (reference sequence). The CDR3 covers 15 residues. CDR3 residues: CAWSGLSSAGGTQYF. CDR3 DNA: TGTGCCTGGAGTGGGTTGAGTAGCGCGGGGGGAACCCAGTACTTC.